Listed here are 23 T cell receptor beta chains from one sample, sequenced in a study of cytomegalovirus exposure and HLA in healthy donors. Primers: 60 Vbeta forward and 13 Jbeta reverse. Assay: immunoSEQ multiplex PCR; the TCRdb copy retains only in-frame clones and omits some. There are hundreds of thousands of clones in the sample; about 75% occur only once, and 2% to 2.5% lies in the top ten. The specimen sequenced was PBMCs. The receptors stem from a female donor in good health and CMV-seronegative.

This sequence joins TRBV7-6 and TRBJ2-5; TRBD2 matches at 7 bases. The V gene end was trimmed by 5 bases and the J gene end by 2 bases; junction bases not matched to a gene: 11. The germline V gene encodes CDR1 SGHVS and CDR2 FNYEAQ. The CDR3 has 16 residues. CDR3 protein: CASSPRLAGSQETQYF. CDR3 DNA sequence: TGTGCCAGCAGCCCGCGACTAGCAGGATCACAAGAGACCCAGTACTTC.

This rearrangement joins TRBV7-8 to TRBJ2-2; a possible D gene is TRBD2 (6 bases). CDR3 length: 15 residues. The V gene's germline CDR1 is SGHVS and CDR2 FQNEAQ. The V end lost 7 bases, the J end lost 5 bases, and 17 bases lay between the germline ends. The CDR3 loop is CASTEPGTLTGELFF. In DNA form, the CDR3 reads TGTGCCAGCACCGAACCCGGGACTCTTACCGGGGAGCTGTTTTTT.

This clone was detected only once. The genes are TRBV29-1 and TRBJ2-7, with TRBD2 matching over 8 bases. Germline V gene sequence: CDR1 SQVTM, CDR2 ANQGSEA. This CDR3 region has 12 residues. CDR3 sequence (DNA): TGCACAGGCGGAGCGGGAGTGGGCGAGCAGTACTTC. Amino acids: CTGGAGVGEQYF.

This clone was observed a few times. J is TRBJ2-5 and V is TRBV6-5; D unclear. The CDR3 extends over 11 amino acids. From germline, CDR1 is MNHEY and CDR2 SVGAGI. V lost 4 bases to trimming and J lost 10 bases, with 10 bases between them. CDR3 sequence reads: CASSSLFVQYF. The CDR3 nucleotides are TGTGCCAGCAGTTCTCTGTTTGTCCAGTACTTC.

The CDR3 DNA sequence: TGTGCCAGCAGGAGACAGGGACGGGACACCGGGGAGCTGTTTTTT. Its translation: CASRRQGRDTGELFF. This chain links TRBV28 with TRBJ2-2; 7 bases align to TRBD1. The germline CDR1 and CDR2 sequences are MDHEN and SYDVKM. The V segment lost 6 bases and the J segment 3 bases; nucleotides outside the gene matches: 7. The CDR3 sequence is 15 residues long.

The genes are TRBV11-3 and TRBJ2-7, with D unclear. Germline assignment: CDR1 SGHNT and CDR2 YENEEA. This CDR3 comprises 16 residues. V was trimmed by 1 base and J by 5 bases, leaving 18 bases between them. CDR3 residues: CASSLVAPTAADEQYF. The CDR3 coding sequence is TGTGCCAGCAGCTTAGTGGCCCCCACTGCGGCCGACGAGCAGTACTTC.

The genes are TRBV9 and TRBJ1-4; D perhaps matches TRBD1 (6 bases). The length of the CDR3 is 14 residues. The V end was cut by 0 bases, the J end by 7 bases, with 10 bases between. Germline CDR1 and CDR2: SGDLS and YYNGEE. The CDR3 bases are TGTGCCAGCAGCGTAGGACAGGATAGTGAAAAACTGTTTTTT. Translated, it gives CASSVGQDSEKLFF.

This clone was recorded once. The V call is TRBV6-1, the J call TRBJ2-1, with a weak D call TRBD2 (5 bases). V lost 1 base, J lost 5 bases, and 9 bases lay in between. CDR1 and CDR2 from the germline V gene are MNHNS and SASEGT. The CDR3 consists of 14 residues. The CDR3 DNA follows: TGTGCCAGCAGTGAAGTAGGACTTAACAATGAGCAGTTCTTC. Amino acid sequence: CASSEVGLNNEQFF.

V gene TRBV18 combines with J gene TRBJ2-3; TRBD2 matches 9 bases. The ends lost 6 bases at V and 2 bases at J; junction bases unmatched: 6. This CDR3 comprises 15 residues. In germline, CDR1 is KGHSH, CDR2 LQKENI. The CDR3 reads CASSSTSGPTDTQYF. Written as DNA, the CDR3 is TGTGCCAGCTCTTCGACTAGCGGTCCCACAGATACGCAGTATTTT. Full variable domain (remainder filled in from reference TRBV18 and TRBJ2-3): NAGVMQNPRHLVRRRGQEARLRCSPMKGHSHVYWYRQLPEEGLKFMVYLQKENIIDESGMPKERFSAEFPKEGPSILRIQQVVRGDSAAYFCASSSTSGPTDTQYFGPGTRLTVL.

This chain joins TRBV19 and TRBJ2-1, with D possibly TRBD2 on 6 matching bases. CDR3 length equals 18 residues. The germline V gene encodes CDR1 LNHDA and CDR2 SQIVND (reference sequence). V lost 0 bases to trimming and J lost 4 bases, with 19 bases between them. The CDR3 sequence is CASSIDPRVLARYNEQFF. The CDR3, as DNA: TGTGCCAGTAGTATAGACCCCCGGGTGCTAGCGCGATACAATGAGCAGTTCTTC. Supplemented by reference TRBV19 and TRBJ2-1, the full variable domain reads DGGITQSPKYLFRKEGQNVTLSCEQNLNHDAMYWYRQDPGQGLRLIYYSQIVNDFQKGDIAEGYSVSREKKESFPLTVTSAQKNPTAFYLCASSIDPRVLARYNEQFFGPGTRLTVL.

The chain carries TRBV5-8 and TRBJ2-7; D is perhaps TRBD1 (5 bases). V was shortened by 4 bases and J by 2 bases, with 13 bases between the two germline ends. This CDR3 is built from 14 residues. Looked up from germline, CDR1 is SGHTS and CDR2 is YDEGEE. This chain's CDR3 is CASSKVDRPYEQYF. Written as DNA, the CDR3 is TGTGCCAGCAGCAAAGTCGACAGACCCTACGAGCAGTACTTC.

In this sample, this clone turned up a few times. CDR3 sequence (DNA): TGCGCCAGCAGCTTGGAGCGGACGAACACTGAAGCTTTCTTT. It codes for CASSLERTNTEAFF. The chain links TRBV5-1 to TRBJ1-1; unclear D gene. The germline V and J ends were trimmed by 0 bases and 1 base, with 7 bases remaining between them. Germline CDR1 SGHRS, CDR2 YFSETQ. The CDR3 sequence is 14 residues long.

The genes are TRBV30 and TRBJ2-7; D is possibly TRBD2 (6 bases). Trimming took off 0 bases at V and 6 bases at J, with 9 bases between the two ends. The CDR3 has 12 amino acids. Germline V gene lookup returns CDR1 GTSNPN and CDR2 SVGIG (reference sequence). This chain's CDR3 is CAWSVGGVEQYF. Written as DNA, the CDR3 is TGTGCCTGGAGTGTAGGAGGGGTCGAGCAGTACTTC.

The chain is built from TRBV4-1 and TRBJ1-5; TRBD1 aligns across 8 bases. Trimming at V came to 1 base and at J to 5 bases, leaving 10 bases not matched to a gene. From germline, CDR1 is MGHRA and CDR2 YSYEKL. CDR3 length: 17 amino acids. In DNA form, the CDR3 reads TGCGCCAGCAGCCAAGTAGACGACAGGGGAGCCTATCAGCCCCAGCATTTT. Protein: CASSQVDDRGAYQPQHF.

This clone was detected a few times. The gene calls are TRBV9 and TRBJ2-3; 7 bases map to TRBD1. With 0 bases clipped from V and 5 bases from J, the junction kept 9 bases outside the gene matches. Germline V gene data show CDR1 as SGDLS and CDR2 as YYNGEE. This CDR3 region has 16 residues. The DNA of the CDR3 is TGTGCCAGCAGCGTAGCACCGAGACAGGGCGGAGATACGCAGTATTTT. Encoded protein: CASSVAPRQGGDTQYF.

This chain uses TRBV7-9 with TRBJ2-5, with D unclear. The J call is uncertain, as TRBJ2-7 better fits the DNA end. The length of the CDR3 is 14 residues. CDR1 and CDR2 from the germline V gene are SEHNR and FQNEAQ (reference sequence). CDR3: CASSAQESSYEQYF. In DNA form, the CDR3 reads TGTGCCAGCAGCGCCCAAGAGAGCTCCTACGAGCAGTACTTC.

V usage is TRBV2 and J usage is TRBJ2-1, with TRBD2 matching over 9 bases. Germline CDR1 and CDR2: SNHLY and FYNNEI. V shed 6 bases, J shed 7 bases, and the junction held 7 bases outside the gene matches. The CDR3 totals 14 residues. CDR3 nucleotide sequence: TGTGCCAGCAGCCCCTGGCGGGAGGGGAATGAGCAGTTCTTC. This translates into CASSPWREGNEQFF. The entire variable domain, with the rest obtained from reference TRBV2 and TRBJ2-1, is as follows: EPEVTQTPSHQVTQMGQEVILRCVPISNHLYFYWYRQILGQKVEFLVSFYNNEISEKSEIFDDQFSVERPDGSNFTLKIRSTKLEDSAMYFCASSPWREGNEQFFGPGTRLTVL.

This chain joins TRBV19 and TRBJ2-1; TRBD2 aligns across 9 bases. Germline CDR1 reads LNHDA; CDR2 reads SQIVND (reference sequence). The CDR3 is 15 residues long. Trimming removed 7 bases from V and 4 bases from J; junction bases left unmatched: 8. This CDR3 is CASNPLSGGYNEQFF. CDR3 in DNA: TGTGCCAGTAATCCCCTTAGCGGGGGATACAATGAGCAGTTCTTC.

The chain employs TRBV5-1 and TRBJ2-3; 7 nucleotides line up with TRBD2. The CDR3 extends over 17 amino acids. The V and J ends lost 4 bases and 4 bases, in that order; junction bases with no gene match: 15. Per germline, CDR1 SGHRS and CDR2 YFSETQ. The DNA of the CDR3 is TGCGCCAGCAGCCCGGATCGGGCTAGCGGATGGGCAGATACGCAGTATTTT. It encodes CASSPDRASGWADTQYF.

This sequence joins TRBV9 and TRBJ2-3; D is perhaps TRBD2 (6 bases). The CDR3 is made up of 15 amino acids. Between the trimmed V and J ends, which lost 2 bases and 6 bases, there was a span of 16 bases. CDR1 is SGDLS, CDR2 YYNGEE, per germline. The CDR3 nucleotides read TGTGCCAGCAGCGTCGCAACGGGAGCTGTGGATACGCAGTATTTT. Amino acid sequence: CASSVATGAVDTQYF.

V gene TRBV2 combines with J gene TRBJ1-5, with 9 nucleotides matching TRBD1. V lost 4 bases and J lost 1; bases outside the gene matches: 8. This CDR3 contains 17 residues. Germline loops: CDR1 SNHLY, CDR2 FYNNEI. The CDR3 loop reads CASSVRRTGVSNQPQHF. CDR3 DNA sequence: TGTGCCAGCAGTGTAAGGAGGACAGGGGTGAGCAATCAGCCCCAGCATTTT.

The chain recombines TRBV27 with TRBJ2-1; 10 nucleotides agree with TRBD2. V lost 5 bases and J lost 8; bases outside the gene matches: 9. The germline gives CDR1 MNHEY, CDR2 SMNVEV (reference sequence). The CDR3 covers 15 residues. CDR3 in amino acids: CASSLGLAGAYEQFF. In DNA form, the CDR3 reads TGTGCCAGCAGTCTCGGCCTAGCGGGAGCCTATGAGCAGTTCTTC.

The V call is TRBV4-2, the J call TRBJ2-3, with 9 bases that match TRBD2. Germline V gives CDR1 LGHNA, CDR2 YNFKEQ. The CDR3 sequence is 15 residues long. With 4 bases clipped from V and 6 bases from J, the junction kept 8 bases outside the gene matches. Written as DNA, the CDR3 is TGTGCCAGCAGCCGATTAGCGGGAGAGTTGGATACGCAGTATTTT. Protein sequence: CASSRLAGELDTQYF.